This T cell receptor (beta chain) was observed in a study of T cells in Graves' hyperthyroidism and ophthalmopathy. The study's findings and limits: In the blood, most expanded thyroid clonotypes above 0.001 appeared as well.

Template material for amplifying TCR beta CDR3 regions consisted of RNA transcripts. The HTBI primer set served for first-round RT-PCR of the TCR CDR3. TCRdb reanalysed the multiplex PCR reads using MiXCR and keeps one entry per CDR3 protein. This table holds 750,000 to 950,000 distinct CDR3 sequences, roughly 40% found once. No ophthalmopathy progression within 18 months constituted stable Graves' hyperthyroidism. Exclusion of a patient resulted from uncontrolled infection, other autoimmune disease, pregnancy or lactation. Out of approximately 9.9 ml of fresh peripheral blood came the PBMCs. V dropped 4 bases and J dropped 4 bases, with 21 bases sitting between them. Germline CDR1 SGDLS, CDR2 YYNGEE. CDR3 length equals 18 residues. About this clonotype: Its cognate antigen is unknown.

Sequenced material: blood. V is TRBV9 and J is TRBJ1-6, with D tentatively TRBD1 (6 bases). The clonotype comes from a young man with Graves' hyperthyroidism. CDR3 sequence reads: CASSLGDNEGEYNSPLHF. CDR3 DNA: TGTGCCAGCAGCTTGGGGGACAATGAGGGGGAGTATAATTCACCCCTCCACTTT.